This is a list of T cell receptor beta chains from one sample in a study of CD8 T cells in Susac syndrome. TCRdb fed the immunoSEQ multiplex PCR reads into MiXCR, producing one record per CDR3 protein. The data show some 180,000 distinct CDR3 sequences, with roughly 92% seen just once and approximately 0.098% held by the top ten. The specimen was CD4+ T cells from PBMCs. The receptor set was obtained from a human donor in good health. The CDR3 runs from the conserved cysteine through the conserved F or W. The D gene is left open where the match is weak. Where a row states a size, it is once, few, many or the class of an expanded clone; other rows omit it.

size,V,D,J,DNA,CDR3
-,TRBV5-1,-,TRBJ2-7,TGCGCCAGCAGCTTGGGCGGTGGGAAGGAGCAGTACTTC,CASSLGGGKEQYF
-,TRBV30,TRBD2,TRBJ2-5,TGTGCCTGGAGCAAAGCGGGGGCGGGGGGGACCCAGTACTTC,CAWSKAGAGGTQYF
-,TRBV20-1,-,TRBJ1-5,TGCAGTGCTTTGACTTCTAGCAATCAGCCCCAGCATTTT,CSALTSSNQPQHF
-,TRBV5-4,-,TRBJ1-2,TGTGCCAGCAGCTTGTGGCGGGGGGGTCCTAATAACTATGGCTACACCTTC,CASSLWRGGPNNYGYTF
-,TRBV5-6,-,TRBJ2-7,TGTGCCAGCAGCACAGGGGAGGGCTACGAGCAGTACTTC,CASSTGEGYEQYF
-,TRBV5-6,TRBD2,TRBJ2-3,TGTGCCAGCAGACCTTTAGCGGGTAGCAGCACAGATACGCAGTATTTT,CASRPLAGSSTDTQYF
-,TRBV30,-,TRBJ2-1,TGTGCCTGGAGTGTCGGGTTGGGTGAGCAGTTCTTC,CAWSVGLGEQFF
-,TRBV20-1,-,TRBJ1-2,TGCAGTGCTAGGAAAGGAGGGCATGGCTACACCTTC,CSARKGGHGYTF
-,TRBV7-9,-,TRBJ1-1,TGTGCCAGCAGCATGGAGACTGAAGCTTTCTTT,CASSMETEAFF
-,TRBV28,-,TRBJ2-2,TGTGCCAGCGGAGGGGGGACGGCGAACACCGGGGAGCTGTTTTTT,CASGGGTANTGELFF
-,TRBV29-1,-,TRBJ1-1,TGCAGCGTTACGCCTGCAGGGGTACCATCTGAAGCTTTCTTT,CSVTPAGVPSEAFF
once,TRBV12-5,-,TRBJ1-1,TGTGCTAGTGGTTTAGACGGGAACACTGAAGCTTTCTTT,CASGLDGNTEAFF
-,TRBV12-3/TRBV12-4,TRBD1,TRBJ2-6,TGTGCCAGCAGTTTCCTCAAGGGGACAGGGCAGTCTGGGGCCAACGTCCTGACTTTC,CASSFLKGTGQSGANVLTF
-,TRBV27,-,TRBJ1-1,TGTGCCAGCCCAAAACAACCCAGGGTAACTTTCTTT,CASPKQPRVTFF
few,TRBV7-2,TRBD1,TRBJ2-6,TGTGCCAGCAGCCCCTACCGGGACAGGATCCCTGGGGCCAACGTCCTGACTTTC,CASSPYRDRIPGANVLTF
-,TRBV28,TRBD1,TRBJ2-7,TGTGCCAGCAGCCTGGACAGGGGGGTAGGTGAGCAGTACTTC,CASSLDRGVGEQYF
-,TRBV5-1,-,TRBJ2-5,TGCGCCAGCAGCTTGGGCGCCCAGGTCTTCCAAGAGACCCAGTACTTC,CASSLGAQVFQETQYF
once,TRBV7-8,-,TRBJ2-1,TGTGCCAGCAGCTTAACCAACCGGGACAATTCCTACAATGAGCAGTTCTTC,CASSLTNRDNSYNEQFF
-,TRBV19,-,TRBJ1-1,TGTGCCAGTAGTATAGAGGGGCTCGGTGAAGCTTTCTTT,CASSIEGLGEAFF
-,TRBV24-1,TRBD2,TRBJ2-3,TGTGCCACCGCCGGGACTAGCGGGGGGACCTTCCATACGCAGTATTTT,CATAGTSGGTFHTQYF
once,TRBV9,TRBD2,TRBJ2-3,TGTGCCAGCAGCCTGGGACTAGCGGGCTACAGCGAACGGGGAGATACGCAGTATTTT,CASSLGLAGYSERGDTQYF
-,TRBV3-1,TRBD2,TRBJ2-2,TGTGCCAGCAGCCTGCGGACTAGCTACACCGGGGAGCTGTTTTTT,CASSLRTSYTGELFF